This TCR beta chain was identified in a study of cytomegalovirus exposure and HLA in healthy donors (dated by TCRdb to the late 2010s). Some background on the complete study: An earlier analysis of some 550 of the donors reported 250 to 350 Gb of sequence data and around 120 million unique TCR beta sequences from 190 million or so T cells. The study combined high-throughput TCR immunosequencing, statistical association of individual TCRs with disease status, and machine learning to predict cytomegalovirus infection status. Every discovery cohort repertoire had been produced on one sequencing platform. To study patterns of TCR occurrence, a later analysis re-analyzed previously published TCR beta repertoires from 550 to 800 donors and added high-resolution HLA genotyping. In the later analysis, no new phenotypic data were used to find candidate immune exposures; instead, reliance was placed on TCR beta sequences and their occurrence across donors. Among the roughly 390 genotyped donors, around 81% belonged to the genetic ancestry cluster associated with self-reported Caucasian donors. Class I and class II HLA loci were covered by the typing at four-digit resolution. A later genetic analysis used genome-wide SNP genotypes for 398 of the 666 donors, treating that subset as a discovery cohort. Typing coverage varied by locus: 629-630 donors for A, B, C, DRB1 and DQB1; more than 500 for DQA1; about 590 for DPA1; some 470 for DPB1. Because of strong linkage in the cohort, roughly five DR-DQ haplotypes were treated as single units for association and clustering. Along with the approximately 650-subject first cohort, a separate validation cohort of over a hundred different subjects was used. Across approximately 400 genotyped donors of the cohort, an average of approximately 240,000 unique TCR beta nucleotide sequences per donor were sequenced, and around 19% of those sequences were non-productive. The study aimed to test whether cataloging public T cell receptors could reveal signatures of past pathogen exposure. About 310 gigabases of sequencing data and around 87 million unique TCR sequences were included in an early release covering over 600 HLA-typed donors. The study used immunosequencing to profile the T cell repertoires of several hundred subjects and linked those repertoires to cytomegalovirus serostatus. In an earlier analysis of over 550 of the donors, high-throughput TCR beta sequencing was used to judge whether each TCR beta V gene segment behaved as functional or pseudogenic. Donor age, sex, ethnicity and CMV serostatus were compiled alongside the repertoire data.

Results the study describes overall, beyond this receptor: A later genetic analysis reported fewer N-insertions in productive TCRs among donors in an Asian-associated ancestry cluster than the roughly 650-donor mean. A later analysis found that most CMV-associated TCR beta chains appeared HLA-restricted, with HLA associations seemingly driven largely by CMV exposure. Strong co-occurrence of HLA alleles, especially DR and DQ, made assigning TCR associations to individual alleles difficult. In both the original and validation cohorts, the classifier was reported to diagnose cytomegalovirus status with high specificity and sensitivity. Correlated functional status among segregating V segments might be attributable to linkage disequilibrium, but an unknown experimental factor could not be ruled out. For the cohort, immune exposure information was limited to CMV serostatus. Because the 87-base-pair reads could not distinguish some IMGT-functional V segments, including TRBV6-2 and TRBV6-3, those segments were excluded. In vitro tests confirmed that a few of the cytomegalovirus-associated TCR beta chains recognize cytomegalovirus antigens. Roughly uniform sequencing depth across donors was assumed in presence/absence analyses, although this assumption may not hold. A later analysis reported that several top co-occurrence clusters appeared linked to parvovirus B19, influenza, CMV and Epstein-Barr virus. Most TCR sequences were seen in very few donors, while some public TCRs were found in many individuals. In a later analysis, HLA-associated TCR beta chains showed more clonal expansion and lower generation probabilities than non-associated chains that were equally common. The cohort was sequenced for TCR beta chains only, and without alpha or paired-chain data the features that could be detected were limited. Because HLA typing was missing for some donors at each locus, association tests included only the typed subset. A later analysis associated 15,000 to 20,000 TCR beta sequences with specific HLA alleles at a false discovery rate of 0.05. In an earlier analysis of over 550 of the donors, most TCR beta V segments were observed in productive rearrangements about 87% or about 30% of the time, broadly matching IMGT annotations. In a later analysis, the rate of TCR association differed among HLA loci, with DRB1 alleles having the most associated TCRs and HLA-C alleles having the fewest. The study listed 150 to 200 TCR beta chains as associated with cytomegalovirus. A further reported finding was that TCR beta sequences accurately predicted the HLA-A and HLA-B alleles for most subjects in the first cohort. Because counts were too low, roughly 18 rarely observed V segments, including chromosome 9 orphons, were left out of the earlier analysis of 500 to 650 of the donors. An association between a missense DCLRE1C variant and V-gene and J-gene trimming of TCR beta chains was found in a later genetic analysis and replicated in an independent cohort. According to the authors, the approach could potentially be generalized to other disease states and immunological phenotypes. A cluster of highly shared sequence variants was judged likely to represent a technical artifact of the sequencing pipeline.

This clone was counted a single time. The target of this receptor is not known. Base qualities are not provided; no much larger clone lies one nucleotide away. Including the terminal cysteine and phenylalanine, the CDR3 comprises 11 residues. Here the CDR3 DNA is all that survives: 33 bases in frame from base 1. V ends up 4 bases short and J 5 bases short, with an unmatched junction base count of 1. The germline V gene encodes CDR1 GTSNPN and CDR2 SVGIG (reference sequence). The cohort comprised some 680 healthy bone marrow donors. All cohort members were sampled while nominally healthy, although unrecorded immune exposures were likely present. The donor tested CMV seronegative and was one of the 352 seronegative cohort members. Each donor provided a peripheral blood sample, and peripheral blood mononuclear cells were used for TCR beta sequencing. Genomic DNA extraction from the blood cell samples was performed with the Qiagen DNeasy Blood Extraction Kit.

The method was the immunoSEQ multiplex PCR assay. For the multiplex PCR, a mixture combining 60 forward primers for TCR Vbeta segments and 13 reverse primers for TCR Jbeta segments was used. The CDR3 region of rearranged TCR beta genes was amplified from genomic DNA with a multiplex PCR assay. Amplified TCR beta libraries were sequenced as 87-base-pair reads on the Illumina HiSeq System. The source study handled its data this way. A later analysis counted 75 million to 100 million unique TCR beta chains across the approximately 700 repertoires, and roughly 11 million of these chains were shared by at least two donors. To remove PCR and sequencing errors, raw reads were error-corrected and collapsed into unique sequences using a nearest-neighbor algorithm that merged closely related sequences. V, D and J gene segments were assigned by aligning CDR3 sequences to IMGT reference sequences. For a sequence to be retained, at least a six-nucleotide match to both a V gene segment and a J gene segment was required. A rearrangement was called productive if the CDR3 had no stop codons and remained in frame with V and J, and every other rearrangement was called non-productive. CDR3 was defined by IMGT convention, running from the second conserved V-encoded cysteine to the conserved J-encoded phenylalanine. Sequences without an unambiguous match to a single V gene segment were excluded from the earlier analysis of about 640 of the donors. An earlier analysis of about 600 of the donors called V segments functional above 56.7% productive rearrangements and segregating when the between-donor standard deviation exceeded 5%. A statistical classification framework was built for diagnosing cytomegalovirus status from the catalog of TCR beta chain sequences. In a later analysis, V and J genes were assigned by comparing TCR nucleotide sequences against IMGT/GENE-DB human TR gene sequences. In a later analysis, CDR3 sequences and most-parsimonious VDJ recombination scenarios were assigned using the TCRdist pipeline. In a later analysis, each TCR beta chain was defined by its CDR3 amino acid sequence together with its V-gene family, and reads without a unique V-gene family were excluded. To address suspected cross-contamination and a sequencing artifact, a later analysis removed 450 to 700 highly shared, low-generation-probability nucleotide sequences. In a later analysis, a clonal expansion index for each public chain was calculated from normalized within-repertoire ranks of inferred template counts. In a later analysis, generation probabilities were computed with a VDJ recombination model fitted to out-of-frame rearrangements, and the resulting probabilities were checked against IGoR. A later analysis scored TCR-TCR, TCR-HLA and TCR-CMV co-occurrence with hypergeometric tests, applying a repertoire-size bias correction to TCR pairs. False discovery rates were estimated in a later analysis by permuting HLA or CMV assignments 20 times. In a later analysis, co-occurring TCRs were grouped with DBSCAN, and TCRdist sequence similarity was added when clustering was performed within HLA-allele-positive subsets. Repertoires with fewer than 30,000 or more than 120,000 public chains, plus five repertoires with anomalous nucleotide sharing, were excluded from co-occurrence clustering. TCRdb provides this immuneACCESS table in a form limited to in-frame rearrangements. Some clones are lacking; in checked studies, under half of them reflect an unresolved V gene, and why the rest are absent is not known. D and trimming were read from the DNA, whereas the V and J calls and clone size are those reported in that table. The sample has over 150,000 clones on record, approximately 80% of them singletons. 1.2% of the sample lies in the top ten.

This receptor was obtained from a boy aged 2 to 10 in good health and CMV-seronegative. This receptor chain uses TRBV30 and TRBJ2-5; 7 of the junction bases match TRBD1. Sequencing used PBMCs. The nucleotide sequence is given as TGTGCCTGGAAGACAGGGGAGACCCAGTACTTC. Its amino acids are CAWKTGETQYF.